This is a list of T cell receptor beta chains from one sample in a study of CD8 T cells in Susac syndrome. TCRdb reprocessed the immunoSEQ multiplex PCR reads with MiXCR, giving one entry per CDR3 protein. Here the sample spans some 94,000 distinct CDR3 sequences, just under 95% being singletons. Sequencing was performed on CD4+ T cells from PBMCs. All receptors derive from a human donor with Susac syndrome. Both conserved end residues are part of each CDR3. Each record gives: clone size, V gene, J gene, D gene, CDR3 DNA, CDR3 protein. D genes are given only for firm matches. Clone size appears in some rows only: once, few, many, or a class for an expanded clone.

.	TRBV5-1	TRBJ2-4	.	TGCGCCAGCAGCTTGGCAGGGTGGAAAAACATTCAGTACTTC	CASSLAGWKNIQYF
.	TRBV10-3	TRBJ2-2	TRBD1	TGTGCCATCAGCCCCCTGGGGACAGTTCGGAACACCGGGGAGCTGTTTTTT	CAISPLGTVRNTGELFF
.	TRBV3-1	TRBJ1-2	TRBD1	TGTGCCAGCAGCCAAACGTGGGACAGCAATGGCTACACCTTC	CASSQTWDSNGYTF
.	TRBV5-1	TRBJ1-3	.	TGCGCCAGCAGCGGCGGGAACCTAAACACCATATATTTT	CASSGGNLNTIYF
once	TRBV12-3/TRBV12-4	TRBJ1-2	TRBD1	TGTGCCAGCAGTCCAGACAGGGGCGGCTATGGCTACACCTTC	CASSPDRGGYGYTF
.	TRBV12-3/TRBV12-4	TRBJ1-6	TRBD1	TGTGCCAGCACTAAGCTGGACAGGGGGAATTCACCCCTCCACTTT	CASTKLDRGNSPLHF
.	TRBV18	TRBJ2-4	.	TGTGCCAGCTCACCGAAAAACATTCAGTACTTC	CASSPKNIQYF
.	TRBV7-9	TRBJ2-7	.	TGTGCCAGCAGCTTAGATACAGCCACCCTCTACGAGCAGTACTTC	CASSLDTATLYEQYF
.	TRBV15	TRBJ1-1	.	TGTGCCACCAGCTCCCGCGCAGGGCCCAACACTGAAGCTTTCTTT	CATSSRAGPNTEAFF
.	TRBV5-4	TRBJ2-2	.	TGTGCCAGCAAAGGGGCCCTTGGGAACACCGGGGAGCTGTTTTTT	CASKGALGNTGELFF
.	TRBV28	TRBJ1-1	.	TGTGCCAGCAGCCTAACAGGGAGTACTGAAGCTTTCTTT	CASSLTGSTEAFF
.	TRBV2	TRBJ1-5	.	TGTGCCAGCAGCCGAAGTCCCGGACAGAACAATCAGCCCCAGCATTTT	CASSRSPGQNNQPQHF
.	TRBV30	TRBJ2-2	.	TGTGCCTGGATCCCGGGGGGCCCTGGCACCGGGGAGCTGTTTTTT	CAWIPGGPGTGELFF
.	TRBV21-1	TRBJ2-5	.	TGTGCCAGCAGTTTTCAACTTCCGAAATTTCAAGAGACCCAGTACTTC	CASSFQLPKFQETQYF
.	TRBV3-1	TRBJ1-3	.	TGTGCCAGCAGCCAAGATTCCGGGGCGCGCTCTGGAAACACCATATATTTT	CASSQDSGARSGNTIYF
.	TRBV27	TRBJ2-3	.	TGTGCCAGCAGTTTGGTTTGGAGGGCTGATAACACAGATACGCAGTATTTT	CASSLVWRADNTDTQYF
.	TRBV6-9	TRBJ1-2	.	TGTGCCAGCAGTTCGGGCTACACCTTC	CASSSGYTF
once	TRBV28	TRBJ1-2	.	TGTGCCAGCGCGGACAGCTCATACTATGGCTACACCTTC	CASADSSYYGYTF
.	TRBV3-1	TRBJ1-3	.	TGTGCCAGCAGCTTCACAGGGCCCGGAAACACCATATATTTT	CASSFTGPGNTIYF
.	TRBV7-6	TRBJ2-7	.	TGTGCCAGCAGCCCGGGGCGACTGGGCTACGAGCAGTACTTC	CASSPGRLGYEQYF
.	TRBV29-1	TRBJ2-2	.	TGCAGCGTGAACAAGGGGGGGACCGGGGAGCTGTTTTTT	CSVNKGGTGELFF
.	TRBV27	TRBJ1-1	.	TGTGCCAGCAGTTTATCATTCCGCACAGGGCTGGCTTTCTTT	CASSLSFRTGLAFF
.	TRBV24-1	TRBJ1-5	TRBD1	TGTGCCACCAGTGACTCAACCAGGACAGGGAGGAATCAGCCCCAGCATTTT	CATSDSTRTGRNQPQHF
.	TRBV12-5	TRBJ2-1	TRBD1	TGTGCTAGTGTTGGGGGACAGGGGTATAATGAGCAGTTCTTC	CASVGGQGYNEQFF
.	TRBV20-1	TRBJ2-3	.	TGCAGTGCACATAAGAATACGCAGTATTTT	CSAHKNTQYF
.	TRBV11-2	TRBJ2-7	TRBD2	TGTGCCAGCAGCTCGGGAGGCACTTTGTCCCTTCTGTTCTACGAGCAGTACTTC	CASSSGGTLSLLFYEQYF
.	TRBV3-1	TRBJ1-1	TRBD1	TGTGCCAGCACCAGGGGGATGGGCACTGAAGCTTTCTTT	CASTRGMGTEAFF
.	TRBV23-1	TRBJ2-4	.	TGCGCCAGCAGTCAGGAGGGGCGCAAAAACATTCAGTACTTC	CASSQEGRKNIQYF
.	TRBV28	TRBJ1-2	.	TGTGCCAGCAGTCCCCCCGCAGGGATCAACTATGGCTACACCTTC	CASSPPAGINYGYTF
.	TRBV4-3	TRBJ2-5	.	TGCGCCAGCAGCCAAGATTGGGGGGAAGAGACCCAGTACTTC	CASSQDWGEETQYF
once	TRBV27	TRBJ2-7	.	TGTGCCAGCAGTTCCTGGCGGCGCAATTCCTACGAGCAGTACTTC	CASSSWRRNSYEQYF
.	TRBV7-9	TRBJ2-5	TRBD2	TGTGCCAGCAGCTTAGTGTCTAGCGGTCAAGAGACCCAGTACTTC	CASSLVSSGQETQYF
.	TRBV4-1	TRBJ2-7	.	TGCGCCAGCAGCCCATACAGGCTAGACTACGAGCAGTACTTC	CASSPYRLDYEQYF
.	TRBV28	TRBJ2-3	.	TGTGCCAGCAGTCCCCTCTGGAGAGGGAGCACAGATACGCAGTATTTT	CASSPLWRGSTDTQYF
.	TRBV27	TRBJ1-5	.	TGTGCCAGCAGTCCTACAGGAACCAGAGGACAGCCCCAGCATTTT	CASSPTGTRGQPQHF
.	TRBV7-2	TRBJ2-3	.	TGTGCCAGCAGCCAACGGGGATCCCTCACAGATACGCAGTATTTT	CASSQRGSLTDTQYF
.	TRBV10-3	TRBJ2-6	TRBD1	TGTGCCATCAGGGACAGGCAGATTCTCTCTGGGGCCAACGTCCTGACTTTC	CAIRDRQILSGANVLTF
few	TRBV6-5	TRBJ2-1	.	TGTGCCAGCAGTTACGTGGATAGCGTCGGCAATGAGCAGTTCTTC	CASSYVDSVGNEQFF
.	TRBV5-4	TRBJ2-3	TRBD1	TGTGCCAGTTCCGACAGGGCTAGCACAGATACGCAGTATTTT	CASSDRASTDTQYF
once	TRBV20-1	TRBJ2-3	.	TGCAGTGCTAGCCATGATACGCAGTATTTT	CSASHDTQYF
medium-sized	TRBV6-1	TRBJ1-6	TRBD1	TGTGCCAGCAGCCTCCCGGGACAGACCTCTAATTCACCCCTCCACTTT	CASSLPGQTSNSPLHF
.	TRBV9	TRBJ2-5	.	TGTGCCAGCAGCGTAGGAGGGACCCCTAAAGAGACCCAGTACTTC	CASSVGGTPKETQYF
.	TRBV4-1	TRBJ2-5	TRBD1	TGCGCCAGCAGCCCGCAATCCGGACAGGGGGCGCGTGAGACCCAGTACTTC	CASSPQSGQGARETQYF
.	TRBV18	TRBJ1-2	.	TGTGCCAGCTCACCCCTAAATGGACAGAAGGATGGCTACACCTTC	CASSPLNGQKDGYTF
.	TRBV12-3/TRBV12-4	TRBJ2-7	.	TGTGCCAGCAGTTTATTTTCATACGAGCAGTACTTC	CASSLFSYEQYF
.	TRBV29-1	TRBJ1-1	TRBD1	TGCAGCGTGATGGGGACAGGGAACACTGAAGCTTTCTTT	CSVMGTGNTEAFF
.	TRBV11-2	TRBJ2-5	.	TGTGCCAGCACCCTCACCGGACAGAACCAAGAGACCCAGTACTTC	CASTLTGQNQETQYF
.	TRBV5-4	TRBJ2-5	TRBD1	TGTGCCAGCAGCCTACAGGGGGCGGAGACCCAGTACTTC	CASSLQGAETQYF
.	TRBV30	TRBJ2-3	.	TGTGCCTGGAGTGTAACGGACCCCGGACCACCAGCTACGCAGTATTTT	CAWSVTDPGPPATQYF
.	TRBV28	TRBJ2-7	TRBD1	TGTGCCAGCATCCCGGGACAGGGTAACCCCTACGAGCAGTACTTC	CASIPGQGNPYEQYF
once	TRBV18	TRBJ2-5	.	TGTGCCAGCTCACCTGACGGGACACTGGAGACCCAGTACTTC	CASSPDGTLETQYF
.	TRBV5-8	TRBJ1-6	TRBD1	TGTGCCAGCAGCTTTCGGACAGGGGGCGCAGGTTCACCCCTCCACTTT	CASSFRTGGAGSPLHF
.	TRBV3-1	TRBJ2-6	.	TGTGCCAGCAGCCAGACAACTAGGGTCTCTGGGGCCAACGTCCTGACTTTC	CASSQTTRVSGANVLTF